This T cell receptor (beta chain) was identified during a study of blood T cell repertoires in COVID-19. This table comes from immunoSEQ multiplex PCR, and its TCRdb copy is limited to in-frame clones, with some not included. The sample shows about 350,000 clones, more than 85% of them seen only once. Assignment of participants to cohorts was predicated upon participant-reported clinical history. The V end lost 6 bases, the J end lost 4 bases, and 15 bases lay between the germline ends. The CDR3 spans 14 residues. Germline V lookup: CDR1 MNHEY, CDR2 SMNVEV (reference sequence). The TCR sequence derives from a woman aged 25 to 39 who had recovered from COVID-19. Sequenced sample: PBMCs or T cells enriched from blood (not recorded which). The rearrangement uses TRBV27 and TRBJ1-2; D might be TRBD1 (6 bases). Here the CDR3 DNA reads TGTGCCAGCAGACCGCGGGGGCTAGGCTATGGCTACACCTTC. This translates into CASRPRGLGYGYTF.